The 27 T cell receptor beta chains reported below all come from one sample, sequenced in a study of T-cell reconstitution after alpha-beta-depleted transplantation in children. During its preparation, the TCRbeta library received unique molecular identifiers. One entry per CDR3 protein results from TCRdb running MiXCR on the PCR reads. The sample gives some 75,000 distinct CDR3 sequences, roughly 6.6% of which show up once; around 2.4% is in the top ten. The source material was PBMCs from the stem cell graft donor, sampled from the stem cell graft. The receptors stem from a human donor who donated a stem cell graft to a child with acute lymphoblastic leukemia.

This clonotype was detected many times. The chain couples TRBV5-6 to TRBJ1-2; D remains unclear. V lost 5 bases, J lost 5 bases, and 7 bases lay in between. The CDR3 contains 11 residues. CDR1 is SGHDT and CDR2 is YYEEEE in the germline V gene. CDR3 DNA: TGTGCCAGCAGAAATTCGTATGGCTACACCTTC. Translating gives CASRNSYGYTF. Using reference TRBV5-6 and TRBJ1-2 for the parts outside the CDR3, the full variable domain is DAGVTQSPTHLIKTRGQQVTLRCSPKSGHDTVSWYQQALGQGPQFIFQYYEEEERQRGNFPDRFSGHQFPNYSSELNVNALLLGDSALYLCASRNSYGYTFGSGTRLTVV.

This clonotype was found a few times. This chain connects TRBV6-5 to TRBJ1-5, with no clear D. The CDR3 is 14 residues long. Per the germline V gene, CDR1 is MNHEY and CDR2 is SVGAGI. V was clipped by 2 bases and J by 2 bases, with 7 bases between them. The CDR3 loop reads CASSYPLGNQPQHF. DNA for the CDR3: TGTGCCAGCAGTTACCCTCTAGGCAATCAGCCCCAGCATTTT.

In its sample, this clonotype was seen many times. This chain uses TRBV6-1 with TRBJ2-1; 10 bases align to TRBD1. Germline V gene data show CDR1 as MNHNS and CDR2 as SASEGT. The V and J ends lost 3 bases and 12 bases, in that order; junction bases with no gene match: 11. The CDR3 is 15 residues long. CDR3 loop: CASSDPGTGAFVQFF. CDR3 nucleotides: TGTGCCAGCAGTGATCCCGGGACAGGGGCCTTCGTGCAGTTCTTC.

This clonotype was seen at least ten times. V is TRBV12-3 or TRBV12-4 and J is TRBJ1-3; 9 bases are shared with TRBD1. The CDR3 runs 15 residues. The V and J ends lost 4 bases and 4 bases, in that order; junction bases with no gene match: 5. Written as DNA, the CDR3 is TGTGCCAGCAGTTCGGACAGGGGTCAGGGAAACACCATATATTTT. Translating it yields CASSSDRGQGNTIYF.

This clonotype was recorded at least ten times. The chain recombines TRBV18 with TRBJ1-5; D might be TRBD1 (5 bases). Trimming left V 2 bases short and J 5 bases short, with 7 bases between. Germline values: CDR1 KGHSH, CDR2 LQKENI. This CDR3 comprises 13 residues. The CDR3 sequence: CASSPGGDQPQHF. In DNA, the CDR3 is TGTGCCAGCTCACCAGGAGGGGATCAGCCCCAGCATTTT.

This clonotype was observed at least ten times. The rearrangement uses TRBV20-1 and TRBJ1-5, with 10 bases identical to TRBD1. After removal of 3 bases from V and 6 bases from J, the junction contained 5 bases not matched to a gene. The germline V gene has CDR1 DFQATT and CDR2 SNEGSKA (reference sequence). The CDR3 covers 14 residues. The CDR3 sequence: CSARAGTGVQPQHF. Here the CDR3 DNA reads TGCAGTGCTAGGGCCGGGACAGGGGTTCAGCCCCAGCATTTT.

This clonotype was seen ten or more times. The CDR3 DNA reads TGCAGTGCCGATCCAAGGACGTTGAGCACAGATACGCAGTATTTT. As protein: CSADPRTLSTDTQYF. The chain is built from TRBV20-1 and TRBJ2-3; the D is unclear. The CDR3 contains 15 residues. V shed 6 bases and J shed 0 bases, with 16 bases lying between them. Germline V gene lookup returns CDR1 DFQATT and CDR2 SNEGSKA (reference sequence).

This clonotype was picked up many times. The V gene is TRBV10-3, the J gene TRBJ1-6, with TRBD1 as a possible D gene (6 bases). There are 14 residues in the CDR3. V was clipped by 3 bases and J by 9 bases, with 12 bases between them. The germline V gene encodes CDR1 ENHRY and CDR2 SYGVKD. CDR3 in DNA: TGTGCCATCAGTGAACAGGGAAGGCGTTCACCCCTCCACTTT. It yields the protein CAISEQGRRSPLHF.

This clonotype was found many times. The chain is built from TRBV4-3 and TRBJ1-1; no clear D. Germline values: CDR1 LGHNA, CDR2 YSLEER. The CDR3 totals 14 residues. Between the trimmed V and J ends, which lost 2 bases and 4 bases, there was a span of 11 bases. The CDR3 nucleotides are TGCGCCAGCAGCCAAAGACGCGGGGTCACTGAAGCTTTCTTT. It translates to CASSQRRGVTEAFF.

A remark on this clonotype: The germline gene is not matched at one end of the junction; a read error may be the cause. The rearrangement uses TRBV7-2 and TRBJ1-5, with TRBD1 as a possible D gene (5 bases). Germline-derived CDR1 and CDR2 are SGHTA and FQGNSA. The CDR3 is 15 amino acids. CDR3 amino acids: CASSRDGPTNQPQNF. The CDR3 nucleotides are TGTGCCAGCAGCCGGGACGGACCCACCAATCAGCCCCAGAATTTT.

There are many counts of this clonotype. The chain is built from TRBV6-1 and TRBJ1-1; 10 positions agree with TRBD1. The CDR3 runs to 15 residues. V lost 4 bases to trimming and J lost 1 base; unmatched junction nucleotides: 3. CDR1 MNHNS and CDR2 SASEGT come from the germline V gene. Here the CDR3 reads CASSARQGANTEAFF. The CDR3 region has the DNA TGTGCCAGCAGTGCCCGACAGGGGGCGAACACTGAAGCTTTCTTT.

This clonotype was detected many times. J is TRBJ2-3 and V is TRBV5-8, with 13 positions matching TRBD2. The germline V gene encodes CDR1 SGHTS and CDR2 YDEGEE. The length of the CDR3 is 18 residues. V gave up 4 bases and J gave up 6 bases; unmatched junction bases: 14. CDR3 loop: CASSNPPAGLAGVDTQYF. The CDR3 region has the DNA TGTGCCAGCAGCAATCCTCCCGCCGGACTAGCGGGAGTGGATACGCAGTATTTT.

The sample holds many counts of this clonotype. This CDR3 is CASSLAWGQTEAFF. CDR3 DNA: TGTGCCAGCAGCTTAGCATGGGGGCAAACTGAAGCTTTCTTT. The chain carries TRBV7-8 and TRBJ1-1, with D tentatively TRBD1 (6 bases). Between the trimmed V and J ends, which lost 0 bases and 5 bases, there was a span of 10 bases. The germline CDR1 and CDR2 sequences are SGHVS and FQNEAQ. The CDR3 consists of 14 residues.

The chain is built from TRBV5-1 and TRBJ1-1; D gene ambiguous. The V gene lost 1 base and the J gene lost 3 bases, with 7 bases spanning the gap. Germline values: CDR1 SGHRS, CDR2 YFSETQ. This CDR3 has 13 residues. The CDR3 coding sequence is TGCGCCAGCAGCTTGCGTGCCGACACTGAAGCTTTCTTT. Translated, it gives CASSLRADTEAFF.

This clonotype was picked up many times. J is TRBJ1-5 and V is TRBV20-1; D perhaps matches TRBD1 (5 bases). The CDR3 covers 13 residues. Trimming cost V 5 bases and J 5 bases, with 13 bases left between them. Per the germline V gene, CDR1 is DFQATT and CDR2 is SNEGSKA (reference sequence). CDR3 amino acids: CSAFGGGDQPQHF. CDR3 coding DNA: TGCAGTGCTTTTGGAGGAGGGGATCAGCCCCAGCATTTT.

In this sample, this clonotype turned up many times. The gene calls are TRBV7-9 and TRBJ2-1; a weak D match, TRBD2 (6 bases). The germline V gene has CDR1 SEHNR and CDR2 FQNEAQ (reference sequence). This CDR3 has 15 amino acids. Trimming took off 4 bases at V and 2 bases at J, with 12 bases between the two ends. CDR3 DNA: TGTGCCAGCAGCTCAGACGGGGGACCCTACAATGAGCAGTTCTTC. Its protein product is CASSSDGGPYNEQFF.

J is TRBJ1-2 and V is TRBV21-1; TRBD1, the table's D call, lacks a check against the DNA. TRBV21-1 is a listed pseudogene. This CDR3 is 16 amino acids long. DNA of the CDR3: TGTGCCAGCAGCAAAGTCGGACAGCTTCCTAACTATGGCTACACCTTC. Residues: CASSKVGQLPNYGYTF.

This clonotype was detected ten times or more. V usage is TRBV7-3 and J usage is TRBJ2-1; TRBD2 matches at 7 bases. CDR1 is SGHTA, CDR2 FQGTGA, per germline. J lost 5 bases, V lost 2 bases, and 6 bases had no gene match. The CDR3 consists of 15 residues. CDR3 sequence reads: CASSLPTSMNNEQFF. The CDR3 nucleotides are TGTGCCAGCAGCTTACCGACTAGCATGAACAATGAGCAGTTCTTC.

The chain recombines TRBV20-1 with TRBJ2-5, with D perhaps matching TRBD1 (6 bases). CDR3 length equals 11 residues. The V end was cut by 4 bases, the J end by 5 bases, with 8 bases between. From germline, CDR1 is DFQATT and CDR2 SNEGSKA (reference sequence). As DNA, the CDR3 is TGCAGTGCTATTCAGGGGGAGACCCAGTACTTC. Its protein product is CSAIQGETQYF.

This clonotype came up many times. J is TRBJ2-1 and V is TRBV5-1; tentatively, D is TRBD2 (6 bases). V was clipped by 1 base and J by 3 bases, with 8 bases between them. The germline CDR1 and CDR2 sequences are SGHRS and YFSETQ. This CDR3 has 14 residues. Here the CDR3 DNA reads TGCGCCAGCAGCTTGCGGGGGATCTACAATGAGCAGTTCTTC. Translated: CASSLRGIYNEQFF.

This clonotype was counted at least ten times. The CDR3 DNA follows: TGTGCCAGCAGGATGTCCCAGGGAGGAAACTATGGCTACACCTTC. Encoded protein: CASRMSQGGNYGYTF. The chain carries TRBV6-5 and TRBJ1-2; maybe TRBD1 (5 bases). CDR1 MNHEY and CDR2 SVGAGI come from the germline V gene. This CDR3 region has 15 residues. V lost 6 bases, J lost 2 bases, and 16 bases lay in between.

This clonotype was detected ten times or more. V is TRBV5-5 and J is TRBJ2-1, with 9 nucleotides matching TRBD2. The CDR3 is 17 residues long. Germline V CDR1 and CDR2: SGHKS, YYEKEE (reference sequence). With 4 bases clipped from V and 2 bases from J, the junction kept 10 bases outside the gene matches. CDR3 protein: CASSLDSGRVPYNEQFF. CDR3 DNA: TGTGCCAGCAGCCTCGATAGCGGGAGAGTCCCCTACAATGAGCAGTTCTTC.

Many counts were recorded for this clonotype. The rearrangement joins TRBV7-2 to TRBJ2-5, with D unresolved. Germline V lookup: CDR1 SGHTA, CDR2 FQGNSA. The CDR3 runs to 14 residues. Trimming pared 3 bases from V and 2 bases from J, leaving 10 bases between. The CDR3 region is CASSFLARQETQYF. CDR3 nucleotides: TGTGCCAGCAGCTTTTTGGCTAGACAAGAGACCCAGTACTTC.

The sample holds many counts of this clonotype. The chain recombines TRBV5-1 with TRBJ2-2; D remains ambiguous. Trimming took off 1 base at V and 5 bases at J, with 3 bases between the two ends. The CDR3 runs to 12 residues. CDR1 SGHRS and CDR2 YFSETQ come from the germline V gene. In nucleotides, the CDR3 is TGCGCCAGCAGCTTGTTTACCGGGGAGCTGTTTTTT. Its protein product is CASSLFTGELFF.

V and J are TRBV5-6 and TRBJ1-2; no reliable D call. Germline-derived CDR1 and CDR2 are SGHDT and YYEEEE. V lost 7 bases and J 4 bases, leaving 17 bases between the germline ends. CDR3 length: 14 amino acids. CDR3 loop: CASAVGGQPYGYTF. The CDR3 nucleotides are TGTGCCAGCGCTGTCGGTGGCCAACCCTATGGCTACACCTTC.

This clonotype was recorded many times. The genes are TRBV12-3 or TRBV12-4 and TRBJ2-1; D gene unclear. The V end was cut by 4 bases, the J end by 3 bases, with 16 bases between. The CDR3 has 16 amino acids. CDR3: CASSSWTGSVYNEQFF. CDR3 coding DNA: TGTGCCAGCAGTTCGTGGACCGGGTCTGTCTACAATGAGCAGTTCTTC.

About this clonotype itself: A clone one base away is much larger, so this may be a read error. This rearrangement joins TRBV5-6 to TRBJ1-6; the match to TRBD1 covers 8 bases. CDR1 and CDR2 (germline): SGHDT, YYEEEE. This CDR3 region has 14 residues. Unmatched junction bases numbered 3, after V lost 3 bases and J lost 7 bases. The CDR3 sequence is CASSSGQGNSPLHF. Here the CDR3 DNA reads TGTGCCAGCAGCTCCGGACAGGGAAATTCACCCCTCCACTTT.